These T cell receptor beta chains were read from a single sample in a study of early T cells in non-severe SARS-CoV-2 infection. One entry per CDR3 protein results from TCRdb running MiXCR on the 5' RACE reads. The sample includes around 50,000 distinct CDR3 sequences, 11% of them seen just once. Material: whole blood. The receptor source for this set is an adult who was a healthcare worker with PCR-confirmed SARS-CoV-2 infection or an uninfected control (not recorded which). The CDR3 runs from the conserved cysteine through the conserved F or W. D genes are given only for firm matches. Size tells how often a clone was seen (once, few, many) or the class of an expanded clone, and some rows leave it out.

clone_size,d_call,j_call,v_call,cdr3_aa,cdr3_nt
.,.,TRBJ2-1,TRBV7-3,CASSLTPESRGYNEQFF,TGTGCCAGCAGCTTAACGCCAGAATCAAGGGGATACAATGAGCAGTTCTTC
.,.,TRBJ1-6,TRBV5-1,CASSLDGQDYSPLHF,TGCGCCAGCAGCTTGGATGGGCAGGACTATTCACCCCTCCACTTT
.,.,TRBJ2-3,TRBV3-1,CASSQVGVRGPDTQYF,TGTGCCAGCAGCCAAGTGGGGGTTAGGGGCCCAGATACGCAGTATTTT
few,.,TRBJ1-2,TRBV6-5,CASSYGKLYGYTF,TGTGCCAGCAGTTACGGAAAACTCTATGGCTACACCTTC
.,.,TRBJ1-6,TRBV28,CASSPTYGVLHF,TGTGCCAGCAGTCCTACTTACGGGGTCCTCCACTTT
.,.,TRBJ1-2,TRBV11-2,CASSWLGRGEGYTF,TGTGCCAGCAGCTGGCTAGGACGGGGAGAGGGCTACACCTTC
.,TRBD1,TRBJ2-7,TRBV2,CASSAADRAKYEQYF,TGTGCCAGCAGTGCCGCGGACAGGGCCAAATACGAGCAGTACTTC
few,.,TRBJ2-7,TRBV28,CASSQGGEQYF,TGTGCCAGCAGCCAGGGGGGCGAGCAGTACTTC
many,.,TRBJ2-1,TRBV11-2,CASSLIPGTEQFF,TGTGCCAGCAGCTTAATACCAGGGACTGAGCAGTTCTTC
few,TRBD2,TRBJ2-1,TRBV20-1,CSANPPSGGHNEQFF,TGCAGTGCTAACCCCCCTAGCGGGGGACACAATGAGCAGTTCTTC
few,.,TRBJ1-3,TRBV9,CASSVGSQGGNTIYF,TGTGCCAGCAGCGTAGGTTCCCAGGGAGGCAACACCATATATTTT
many,.,TRBJ2-1,TRBV9,CASSFHNEQFF,TGTGCCAGCAGCTTTCACAATGAGCAGTTCTTC
many,.,TRBJ2-5,TRBV7-8,CASSLAVWAQQETQYF,TGTGCCAGCAGCTTAGCGGTTTGGGCCCAGCAAGAGACCCAGTACTTC
few,.,TRBJ2-3,TRBV7-9,CASSLGNRDTQYF,TGTGCCAGCAGCTTAGGGAACAGGGATACGCAGTATTTT
.,.,TRBJ2-7,TRBV28,CASSLPARGVGYEQYF,TGTGCCAGCAGCCTCCCAGCCCGGGGAGTTGGCTACGAGCAGTACTTC
many,TRBD2,TRBJ2-7,TRBV12-3/TRBV12-4,CASTLSGSSGEQYF,TGTGCCAGCACCCTTAGCGGGAGTTCCGGCGAGCAGTACTTC
few,TRBD1,TRBJ2-1,TRBV5-4,CASSMGQDRYNNEQFF,TGTGCCAGCAGCATGGGACAGGACCGGTATAACAATGAGCAGTTCTTC
few,TRBD2,TRBJ2-1,TRBV12-3/TRBV12-4,CASRTSAYNEQFF,TGTGCCAGCAGAACTAGCGCATACAATGAGCAGTTCTTC
.,.,TRBJ2-2,TRBV7-8,CASSPRRGRGAGGELFF,TGTGCCAGCAGCCCAAGGCGTGGACGGGGGGCCGGCGGGGAGCTGTTTTTT
many,.,TRBJ2-7,TRBV7-2,CASSLDPIPTYEQYF,TGTGCCAGCAGCCTAGACCCAATCCCCACCTACGAGCAGTACTTC
.,.,TRBJ2-7,TRBV7-2,CASSPSVKQYF,TGTGCCAGCAGCCCCTCTGTAAAGCAGTACTTC
.,.,TRBJ1-4,TRBV28,CASRRGVGATNEKLFF,TGTGCCAGCAGAAGGGGGGTAGGGGCAACTAATGAAAAACTGTTTTTT
few,.,TRBJ2-1,TRBV29-1,CSAVDFHNEQFF,TGCAGCGCTGTAGACTTCCACAATGAGCAGTTCTTC
few,TRBD1,TRBJ1-4,TRBV29-1,CSATDRGAEKLFF,TGCAGCGCAACGGACAGGGGTGCTGAAAAACTGTTTTTT